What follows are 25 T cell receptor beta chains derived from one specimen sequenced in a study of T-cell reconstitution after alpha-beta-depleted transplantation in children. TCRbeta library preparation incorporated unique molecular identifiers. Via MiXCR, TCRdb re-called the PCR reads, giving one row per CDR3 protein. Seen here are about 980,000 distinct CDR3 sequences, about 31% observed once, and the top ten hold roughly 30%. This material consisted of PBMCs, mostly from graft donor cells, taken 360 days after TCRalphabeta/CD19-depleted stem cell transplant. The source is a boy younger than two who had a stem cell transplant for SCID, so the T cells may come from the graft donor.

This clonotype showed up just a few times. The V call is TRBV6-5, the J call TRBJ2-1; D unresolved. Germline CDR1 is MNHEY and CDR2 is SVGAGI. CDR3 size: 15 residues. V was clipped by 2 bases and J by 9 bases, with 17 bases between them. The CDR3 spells CASSYGPVPQSEQFF. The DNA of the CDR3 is TGTGCCAGCAGTTACGGTCCGGTCCCCCAGAGTGAGCAGTTCTTC.

The CDR3 DNA reads as TGTGCCAGCGCCGAGACAGGGAGGTACCACGAGCAGTACTTC. It yields the protein CASAETGRYHEQYF. This chain uses TRBV12-3 or TRBV12-4 with TRBJ2-7; D possibly corresponds to TRBD1 (7 bases). The CDR3 is 14 amino acids. V was clipped by 8 bases and J by 5 bases, with 19 bases between them.

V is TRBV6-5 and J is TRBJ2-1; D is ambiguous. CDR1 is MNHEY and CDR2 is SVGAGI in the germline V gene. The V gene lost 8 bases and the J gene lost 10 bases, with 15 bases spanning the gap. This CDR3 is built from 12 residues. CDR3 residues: CASHSLGQEQFF. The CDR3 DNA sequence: TGTGCCAGCCATTCCTTGGGCCAGGAGCAGTTCTTC.

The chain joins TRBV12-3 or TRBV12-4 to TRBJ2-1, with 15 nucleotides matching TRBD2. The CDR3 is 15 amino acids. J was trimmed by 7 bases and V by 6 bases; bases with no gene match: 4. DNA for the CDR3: TGTGCCAGCAGACTAGGACTAGCGGGGGGGAATGAGCAGTTCTTC. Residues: CASRLGLAGGNEQFF.

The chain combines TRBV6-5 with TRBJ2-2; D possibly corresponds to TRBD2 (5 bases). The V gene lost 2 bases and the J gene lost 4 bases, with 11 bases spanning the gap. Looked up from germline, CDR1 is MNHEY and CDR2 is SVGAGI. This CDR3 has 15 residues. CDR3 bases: TGTGCCAGCAGTTACCGGACTCGGAGCACCGGGGAGCTGTTTTTT. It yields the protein CASSYRTRSTGELFF.

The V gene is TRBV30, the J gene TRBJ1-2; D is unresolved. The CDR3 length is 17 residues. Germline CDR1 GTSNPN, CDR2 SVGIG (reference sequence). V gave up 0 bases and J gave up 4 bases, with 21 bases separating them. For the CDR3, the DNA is TGTGCCTGGAGTGTACCTCACCTAATCGGATCTGGCTATGGCTACACCTTC. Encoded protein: CAWSVPHLIGSGYGYTF.

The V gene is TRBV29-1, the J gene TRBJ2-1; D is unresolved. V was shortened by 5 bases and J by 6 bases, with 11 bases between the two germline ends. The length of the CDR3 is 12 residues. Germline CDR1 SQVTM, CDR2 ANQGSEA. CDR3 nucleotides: TGCAGCGTTTCCAAACGCGCCAATGAGCAGTTCTTC. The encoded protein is CSVSKRANEQFF.

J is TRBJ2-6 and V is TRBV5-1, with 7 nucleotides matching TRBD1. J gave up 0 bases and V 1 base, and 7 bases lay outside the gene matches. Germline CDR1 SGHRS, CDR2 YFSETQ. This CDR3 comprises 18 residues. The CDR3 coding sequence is TGCGCCAGCAGCTTGCACGAGGGGGCTTTCTCTGGGGCCAACGTCCTGACTTTC. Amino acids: CASSLHEGAFSGANVLTF.

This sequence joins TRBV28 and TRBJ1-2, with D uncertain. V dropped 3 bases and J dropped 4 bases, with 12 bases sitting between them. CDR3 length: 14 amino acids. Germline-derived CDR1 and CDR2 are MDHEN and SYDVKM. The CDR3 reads CASSFGYRPYGYTF. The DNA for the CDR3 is TGTGCCAGCAGTTTCGGTTACCGCCCCTATGGCTACACCTTC.

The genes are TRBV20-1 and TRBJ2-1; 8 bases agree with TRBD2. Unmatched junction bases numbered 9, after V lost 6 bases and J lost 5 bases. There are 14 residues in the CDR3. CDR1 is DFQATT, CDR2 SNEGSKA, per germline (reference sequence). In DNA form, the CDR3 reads TGCAGTGCAAGGACTAGCTGGGGAGACAATGAGCAGTTCTTC. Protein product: CSARTSWGDNEQFF.

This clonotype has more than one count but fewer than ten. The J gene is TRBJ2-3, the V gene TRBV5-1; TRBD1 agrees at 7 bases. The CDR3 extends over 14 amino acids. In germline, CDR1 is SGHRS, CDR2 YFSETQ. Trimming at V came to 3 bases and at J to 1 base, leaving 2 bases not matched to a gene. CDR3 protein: CASSWGTGTDTQYF. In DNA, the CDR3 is TGCGCCAGCAGCTGGGGGACAGGCACAGATACGCAGTATTTT.

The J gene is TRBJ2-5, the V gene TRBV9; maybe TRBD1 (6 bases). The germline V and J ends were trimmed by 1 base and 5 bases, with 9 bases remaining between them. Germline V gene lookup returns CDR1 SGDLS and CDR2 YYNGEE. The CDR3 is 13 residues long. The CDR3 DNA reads TGTGCCAGCAGCGTACAGGGGAGCGAGACCCAGTACTTC. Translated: CASSVQGSETQYF.

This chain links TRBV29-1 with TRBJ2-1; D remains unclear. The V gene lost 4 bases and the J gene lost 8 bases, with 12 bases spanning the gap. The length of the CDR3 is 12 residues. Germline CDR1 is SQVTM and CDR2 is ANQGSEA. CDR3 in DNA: TGCAGCGTTGTTCCTGGGGTCGATGAGCAGTTCTTC. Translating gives CSVVPGVDEQFF.

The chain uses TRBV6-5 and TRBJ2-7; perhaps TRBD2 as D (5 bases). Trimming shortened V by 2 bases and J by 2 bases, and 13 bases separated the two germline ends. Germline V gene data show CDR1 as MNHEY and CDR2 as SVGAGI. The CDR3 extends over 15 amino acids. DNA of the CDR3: TGTGCCAGCAGTTACAGCAGGATGGGAGCCTACGAGCAGTACTTC. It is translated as CASSYSRMGAYEQYF.

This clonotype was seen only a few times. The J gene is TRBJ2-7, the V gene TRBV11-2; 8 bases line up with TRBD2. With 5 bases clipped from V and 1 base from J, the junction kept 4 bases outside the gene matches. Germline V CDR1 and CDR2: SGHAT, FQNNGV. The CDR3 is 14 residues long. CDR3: CASSVSGVSYEQYF. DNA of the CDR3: TGTGCCAGCAGCGTTAGCGGGGTTTCCTACGAGCAGTACTTC.

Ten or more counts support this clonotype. The CDR3, as DNA: TGCGCCAGCAGCCCGATAACAGGATCCTCCTACGAGCAGTACTTC. The encoded protein is CASSPITGSSYEQYF. The V and J genes are TRBV5-1 and TRBJ2-7; D perhaps matches TRBD1 (5 bases). This CDR3 contains 15 residues. Germline values: CDR1 SGHRS, CDR2 YFSETQ. The V end was cut by 4 bases, the J end by 0 bases, with 14 bases between.

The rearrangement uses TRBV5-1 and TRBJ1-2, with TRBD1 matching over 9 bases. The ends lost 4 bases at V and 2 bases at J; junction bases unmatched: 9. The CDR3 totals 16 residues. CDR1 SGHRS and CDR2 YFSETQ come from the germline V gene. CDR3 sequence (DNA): TGCGCCAGCAGCACCCAAGGACAGGGGCACAACTATGGCTACACCTTC. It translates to CASSTQGQGHNYGYTF.

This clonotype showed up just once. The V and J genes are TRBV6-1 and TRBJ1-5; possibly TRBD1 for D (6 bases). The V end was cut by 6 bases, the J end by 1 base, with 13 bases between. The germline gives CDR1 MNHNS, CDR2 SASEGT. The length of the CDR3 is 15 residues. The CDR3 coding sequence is TGTGCCAGCAGAACGGGACACCTGAGCAATCAGCCCCAGCATTTT. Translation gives CASRTGHLSNQPQHF.

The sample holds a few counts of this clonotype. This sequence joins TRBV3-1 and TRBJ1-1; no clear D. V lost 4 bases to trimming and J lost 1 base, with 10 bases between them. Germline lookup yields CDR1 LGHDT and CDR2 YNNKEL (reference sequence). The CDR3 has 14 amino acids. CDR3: CASSLRIGNTEAFF. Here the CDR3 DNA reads TGTGCCAGCAGCCTTCGGATAGGGAACACTGAAGCTTTCTTT.

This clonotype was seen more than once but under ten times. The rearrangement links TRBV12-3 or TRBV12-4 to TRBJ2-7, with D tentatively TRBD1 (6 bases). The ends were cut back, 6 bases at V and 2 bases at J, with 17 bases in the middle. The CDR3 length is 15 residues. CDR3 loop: CASSFTGTQTYEQYF. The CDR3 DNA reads TGTGCCAGCAGCTTTACCGGGACACAGACCTACGAGCAGTACTTC.

The CDR3 loop is CASSLLGGGFQETQYF. CDR3 DNA: TGTGCCAGCAGCCTTCTAGGCGGGGGGTTCCAAGAGACCCAGTACTTC. The chain couples TRBV11-2 to TRBJ2-5, with 8 bases lining up with TRBD2. Germline trimming cut 5 bases from V and 1 base from J; bases unmatched to any gene: 9. Germline V gene sequence: CDR1 SGHAT, CDR2 FQNNGV. The CDR3 is 16 amino acids.

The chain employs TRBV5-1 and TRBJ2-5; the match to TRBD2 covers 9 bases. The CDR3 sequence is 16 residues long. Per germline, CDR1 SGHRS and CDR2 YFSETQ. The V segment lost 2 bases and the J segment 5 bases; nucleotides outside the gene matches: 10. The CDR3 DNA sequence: TGCGCCAGCAGCTTCCCCCAGAGCGGGGGGCCCGAGACCCAGTACTTC. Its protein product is CASSFPQSGGPETQYF.

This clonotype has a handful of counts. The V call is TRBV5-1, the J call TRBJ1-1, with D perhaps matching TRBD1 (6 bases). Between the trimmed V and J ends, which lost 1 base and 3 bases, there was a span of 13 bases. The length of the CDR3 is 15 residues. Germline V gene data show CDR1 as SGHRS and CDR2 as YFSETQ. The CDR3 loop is CASSLIVGGDTEAFF. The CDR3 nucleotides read TGCGCCAGCAGCTTGATTGTAGGGGGTGACACTGAAGCTTTCTTT.

CDR3 in amino acids: CASLAQRAFF. The CDR3 nucleotides read TGTGCCAGCCTTGCCCAGAGGGCTTTCTTT. The genes are TRBV28 and TRBJ1-1; D gene unclear. The length of the CDR3 is 10 residues. V dropped 8 bases and J dropped 11 bases, with 12 bases sitting between them. Germline loops: CDR1 MDHEN, CDR2 SYDVKM.

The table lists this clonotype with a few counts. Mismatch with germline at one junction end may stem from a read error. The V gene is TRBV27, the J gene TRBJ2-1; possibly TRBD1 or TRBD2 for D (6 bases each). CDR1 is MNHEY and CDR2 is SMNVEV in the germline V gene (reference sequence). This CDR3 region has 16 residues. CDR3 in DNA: TGTGCCAGCAGTGTATCTCTCTGGGGGGCGTACAATGAGCAGTTCTTC. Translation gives CASSVSLWGAYNEQFF.